These T cell receptor beta chains were read from a single sample in a study of OX40 agonist ivuxolimab in advanced cancers. Profiling relied on immunoSEQ multiplex PCR, and the TCRdb table lists in-frame clones only, not all of them. The sample lists just over 20,000 clones; approximately 87% were seen once. This material consisted of CD4+ or CD8+ T cells sorted from blood, taken in a trial of the OX40 agonist ivuxolimab. Receptor source: an adult with an advanced solid tumor such as melanoma, head and neck, liver or kidney cancer. Each CDR3 is given without its conserved first and last residue. The D gene is left open where the match is weak. Clone size is shown for a subset of rows, as once, few, many or a class of expanded clone.

.	TRBJ2-3	.	TRBV7-8	ASRHEGLRTDTQY
TRBD1	TRBJ2-2	once	TRBV2	ASTDRGRTGELF
.	TRBJ1-1	.	TRBV7-2	ASSPGGYTEAF
.	TRBJ2-3	.	TRBV19	ASSMETPFTDTQY
TRBD1	TRBJ2-7	once	TRBV2	ATTHRDRAMYEQY
.	TRBJ2-7	few	TRBV16	ASSPLGPGPYEQY
TRBD1	TRBJ1-2	.	TRBV6-5	ASSSFAGTGDFGYT
.	TRBJ2-7	.	TRBV9	ASSVGGGAYEQY
TRBD1	TRBJ2-2	.	TRBV27	ASSLKVDRGWGTGELF
.	TRBJ1-5	.	TRBV6-4	ASSEFWGGNQPQH
.	TRBJ1-1	.	TRBV4-1	ASSQDVAGMNTEAF
.	TRBJ2-7	.	TRBV2	ASSLAGSNEQY
.	TRBJ2-1	.	TRBV27	ASSYIHEREQF
.	TRBJ2-2	.	TRBV4-1	ASSQRGGLNTGELF
.	TRBJ1-1	.	TRBV28	ASSFITAGRVNTEAF
.	TRBJ2-1	.	TRBV2	ATQKAASAYNEQF
.	TRBJ2-2	.	TRBV27	ASSFSWGTNTGELF
.	TRBJ2-2	.	TRBV11-2	ASSPEGTGELF
.	TRBJ2-5	.	TRBV5-1	ASSLETSQETQY
.	TRBJ1-5	.	TRBV7-9	ASSLSRQPQH
.	TRBJ2-2	.	TRBV7-9	ASSLNTGELF
.	TRBJ1-2	.	TRBV5-4	AGRAGDNGYT
.	TRBJ1-3	.	TRBV7-9	ASSALPGSSGNTIY
.	TRBJ2-1	.	TRBV19	ASTLGSEQF
.	TRBJ2-1	.	TRBV5-5	ASSLLVGGPRSYNEQF
.	TRBJ2-2	.	TRBV11-2	ASSFSLIGELF
TRBD1	TRBJ2-7	.	TRBV7-7	ASSLAAGTGSEQY
TRBD1	TRBJ2-2	.	TRBV11-2	ASSLQGANGELF
TRBD1	TRBJ2-1	.	TRBV29-1	SVERDRGNEQF
.	TRBJ1-1	.	TRBV6-4	ASSAREDTEAF
.	TRBJ2-5	.	TRBV15	ATSRDWGLETQY
.	TRBJ2-1	.	TRBV19	ASSWVSHNEQF
.	TRBJ1-1	.	TRBV28	ASSFLYTEAF
TRBD1	TRBJ1-6	.	TRBV9	ASSPQEGQGVSPLH
.	TRBJ2-1	.	TRBV7-8	ASSSQGSSYNEQF
.	TRBJ1-1	.	TRBV9	ASSDGRVEAF
.	TRBJ2-7	.	TRBV10-3	AITDNSYEQY
.	TRBJ2-7	.	TRBV7-6	ASSLRGYEQY
TRBD1	TRBJ2-7	.	TRBV13	ASSLGRTGRYEQY
.	TRBJ1-2	.	TRBV28	ASQVRGSGYT
.	TRBJ1-5	few	TRBV28	ASTRTLTGLGYVPQH
.	TRBJ2-7	once	TRBV7-3	ASSSGGPAYEQY
TRBD1	TRBJ2-2	once	TRBV6-1	AVSTGTDYTGELF
.	TRBJ2-1	.	TRBV9	ASSGWGAAYNEQF
.	TRBJ2-7	.	TRBV19	ASSIGTDGLGDEQY
.	TRBJ2-7	.	TRBV2	ASSPPDYEQY
TRBD1	TRBJ2-7	.	TRBV2	ASRRDRGFSYEQY
TRBD1	TRBJ2-2	.	TRBV7-9	ASSPTGFTGELF
.	TRBJ1-5	.	TRBV27	ASSLQGLVQPQH
.	TRBJ2-2	.	TRBV5-1	AREPPVGENTGELF
.	TRBJ2-7	.	TRBV6-5	ASAVKPMGYEQY
TRBD2	TRBJ2-2	once	TRBV19	ASTDEGLVGGPGELF
TRBD1	TRBJ2-1	.	TRBV6-5	ASSSRTGINEQF